This T cell receptor beta chain was found in a study of response to subunit inactivated influenza vaccine. This CDR3 has 15 residues. Per the germline V gene, CDR1 is SGHRS and CDR2 is YFSETQ. In the case of this clonotype: The junction differs from germline at one of its ends, possibly a read error.

TCRdb reprocessed the RT-PCR reads via MiXCR and lists one record per CDR3 protein. This table has about 520,000 distinct CDR3 sequences, 25% appearing once. The sample in question was CD4+ T cells sorted from PBMCs, obtained roughly 5 days after vaccination. The source of this sequence is a man aged 45-65 years who received an inactivated influenza vaccine. This chain uses TRBV5-1 with TRBJ2-5; D may correspond to TRBD1 or TRBD2 (5 bases each). The CDR3: CASSLVPGPQDTQYF. The CDR3, as DNA: TGCGCCAGCAGCTTGGTCCCGGGACCGCAAGATACCCAGTACTTC.